These T cell receptor beta chains were read from a single sample in a study of T cells in Graves' hyperthyroidism and ophthalmopathy. MiXCR, applied by TCRdb to the multiplex PCR reads, yields one record per CDR3 protein. Of approximately 400,000 distinct CDR3 sequences listed, about a fifth are singletons. The sample comprised blood. The receptor set was obtained from a woman aged 18-29 years with Graves' hyperthyroidism. Both conserved end residues are part of each CDR3. The D gene is left open where the match is weak. Clone sizes are given selectively: once, few, many, or a class where the clone is expanded.

clone size: many
D gene: .
J gene: TRBJ1-5
V gene: TRBV5-5
CDR3 DNA: TGTGCCAGCAGCCTGAGGTGGGGGAATGGCAATCAGCCCCAGCATTTT
CDR3 protein: CASSLRWGNGNQPQHF

clone size: many
D gene: TRBD2
J gene: TRBJ2-5
V gene: TRBV7-8
CDR3 DNA: TGTGCCAGCAGCGAGGGCTCAACGGGACTACCCTCGGGGGAGACCCAGTACTTC
CDR3 protein: CASSEGSTGLPSGETQYF

clone size: many
D gene: .
J gene: TRBJ1-1
V gene: TRBV28
CDR3 DNA: TGTGCCAGCAGTCGGGGGGCGCGGTTGGCTTTCTTT
CDR3 protein: CASSRGARLAFF

clone size: many
D gene: TRBD1
J gene: TRBJ2-2
V gene: TRBV4-1
CDR3 DNA: TGCGCCAGCAGCCATAGGGACAGGGGGAGAACCGGGGAGCTGTTTTTT
CDR3 protein: CASSHRDRGRTGELFF

clone size: many
D gene: .
J gene: TRBJ1-5
V gene: TRBV27
CDR3 DNA: TGTGCCAGCAGTTTATCTCGGGAACGGCCCCAGCATTTT
CDR3 protein: CASSLSRERPQHF

clone size: many
D gene: .
J gene: TRBJ1-1
V gene: TRBV6-2/TRBV6-3
CDR3 DNA: TGTGCCAGCAGCGACCAGGGGAACACTGAAGCTTTCTTT
CDR3 protein: CASSDQGNTEAFF

clone size: many
D gene: TRBD1
J gene: TRBJ1-2
V gene: TRBV13
CDR3 DNA: TGTGCCAGCAGCTTGACAGGGGACTCTAACTATGGCTACACCTTC
CDR3 protein: CASSLTGDSNYGYTF

clone size: .
D gene: .
J gene: TRBJ1-2
V gene: TRBV12-3/TRBV12-4
CDR3 DNA: TGTGCCAGCAGTTTCGCTGAACTCCTCGGCTACACCTTC
CDR3 protein: CASSFAELLGYTF

clone size: .
D gene: TRBD1
J gene: TRBJ2-2
V gene: TRBV12-5
CDR3 DNA: TGTGCTAGTGGTTTGTACGGGGGACAGGGCACCGGGGAGCTGTTTTTT
CDR3 protein: CASGLYGGQGTGELFF

clone size: .
D gene: .
J gene: TRBJ1-6
V gene: TRBV6-1
CDR3 DNA: TGTGCCAGCAGACCGCTGAGCTCCTATAATTCACCCCTCCACTTT
CDR3 protein: CASRPLSSYNSPLHF

clone size: few
D gene: .
J gene: TRBJ1-5
V gene: TRBV18
CDR3 DNA: TGTGCCAGCTCACTGGATTGGGTCGTGGGCAATCAGCCCCAGCATTTT
CDR3 protein: CASSLDWVVGNQPQHF

clone size: few
D gene: .
J gene: TRBJ1-2
V gene: TRBV3-1
CDR3 DNA: TGTGCCAGCAGCCAAGAGTCTGGCTACACCTTC
CDR3 protein: CASSQESGYTF

clone size: many
D gene: TRBD1
J gene: TRBJ2-7
V gene: TRBV15
CDR3 DNA: TGTGCCACCAGCAGAGGGACAGGGCAATCTTACGAGCAGTACTTC
CDR3 protein: CATSRGTGQSYEQYF

clone size: many
D gene: .
J gene: TRBJ1-1
V gene: TRBV10-3
CDR3 DNA: TGTGCCATCAGTGAGTCTAAAGGCCCGATGAGCACTGAAGCTTTCTTT
CDR3 protein: CAISESKGPMSTEAFF

clone size: many
D gene: TRBD1
J gene: TRBJ2-7
V gene: TRBV12-3/TRBV12-4
CDR3 DNA: TGTGCCAGCAGTCCAGTGACAGGGTCCTACGAGCAGTACTTC
CDR3 protein: CASSPVTGSYEQYF

clone size: many
D gene: TRBD1
J gene: TRBJ2-5
V gene: TRBV27
CDR3 DNA: TGTGCCAGCAGACCCTGGGACAGGCGTTTAGAGACCCAGTACTTC
CDR3 protein: CASRPWDRRLETQYF

clone size: .
D gene: TRBD1
J gene: TRBJ1-2
V gene: TRBV5-4
CDR3 DNA: TGTGCCAGCAGCTTGAGGACAGGGTCGGGCCCTTCTAACTATGGCTACACCTTC
CDR3 protein: CASSLRTGSGPSNYGYTF

clone size: many
D gene: .
J gene: TRBJ1-5
V gene: TRBV6-2/TRBV6-3
CDR3 DNA: TGTGCCAGCGTCGGTGGGGGGAGGCAGCCCCAGCATTTT
CDR3 protein: CASVGGGRQPQHF

clone size: many
D gene: TRBD2
J gene: TRBJ2-7
V gene: TRBV24-1
CDR3 DNA: TGTGCCACCGCCGCGCTAGCGGGGGGATCCTACGAGCAGTACTTC
CDR3 protein: CATAALAGGSYEQYF

clone size: .
D gene: .
J gene: TRBJ1-1
V gene: TRBV30
CDR3 DNA: TGTGCCTGGAGTGTACGGGCAGGGACGTACACTGAAGCTTTCTTT
CDR3 protein: CAWSVRAGTYTEAFF

clone size: many
D gene: .
J gene: TRBJ1-2
V gene: TRBV24-1
CDR3 DNA: TGTGCCACCAGTGATCCTGGACGGACTGAAGGCTACACCTTC
CDR3 protein: CATSDPGRTEGYTF

clone size: many
D gene: TRBD1
J gene: TRBJ2-6
V gene: TRBV2
CDR3 DNA: TGTGCCAGCAGTGTAGTTGTGGGACAGAGCTCTGGGGCCAACGTCCTGACTTTC
CDR3 protein: CASSVVVGQSSGANVLTF

clone size: many
D gene: TRBD2
J gene: TRBJ2-5
V gene: TRBV20-1
CDR3 DNA: TGCAGTGCTGCTCCTCTCGCGGGGGGGCCGAACCCGGAGACCCAGTACTTC
CDR3 protein: CSAAPLAGGPNPETQYF

clone size: once
D gene: .
J gene: TRBJ1-1
V gene: TRBV6-5
CDR3 DNA: TGTGCCAGCAGTTACGGCAGGGAGGGAAACACTGAAGCTTTCTTT
CDR3 protein: CASSYGREGNTEAFF

clone size: .
D gene: .
J gene: TRBJ2-7
V gene: TRBV29-1
CDR3 DNA: TGCAGCGCCCTTGGACATGCAAAATACTCCACCTACGAGCAGTACTTC
CDR3 protein: CSALGHAKYSTYEQYF

clone size: few
D gene: TRBD1
J gene: TRBJ1-1
V gene: TRBV2
CDR3 DNA: TGTGCCAGCCAGGACAGGGAGAACACTGAAGCTTTCTTT
CDR3 protein: CASQDRENTEAFF

clone size: .
D gene: .
J gene: TRBJ2-5
V gene: TRBV2
CDR3 DNA: TGTGCCAGCAGAGAAAGGGGGGGCAAGGAGACCCAGTACTTC
CDR3 protein: CASRERGGKETQYF

clone size: many
D gene: .
J gene: TRBJ2-7
V gene: TRBV11-2
CDR3 DNA: TGTGCCAGCAGCTTAGAGGTTTCCTACGAGCAGTACTTC
CDR3 protein: CASSLEVSYEQYF

clone size: .
D gene: .
J gene: TRBJ1-1
V gene: TRBV6-1
CDR3 DNA: TGTGCCAGCAGTGTCCGCGGGACACCTGGAAGGGACACTGAAGCTTTCTTT
CDR3 protein: CASSVRGTPGRDTEAFF

clone size: many
D gene: .
J gene: TRBJ1-1
V gene: TRBV13
CDR3 DNA: TGTGCCAGCAGCTTAGGGCCCTATGAGAGGTCTGAAGCTTTCTTT
CDR3 protein: CASSLGPYERSEAFF

clone size: many
D gene: .
J gene: TRBJ1-2
V gene: TRBV28
CDR3 DNA: TGTGCCAGCAGTGATCTAAGCAGGGGCTCCAACTATGGCTACACCTTC
CDR3 protein: CASSDLSRGSNYGYTF

clone size: many
D gene: .
J gene: TRBJ1-2
V gene: TRBV20-1
CDR3 DNA: TGCAGTGCTAGAGATGTAGGCCCTGGGGATGGCTACACCTTC
CDR3 protein: CSARDVGPGDGYTF

clone size: many
D gene: .
J gene: TRBJ2-2
V gene: TRBV7-3
CDR3 DNA: TGTGCCAGCAGCTTAACTCAGGACGTCCCTAACACCGGGGAGCTGTTTTTT
CDR3 protein: CASSLTQDVPNTGELFF

clone size: many
D gene: .
J gene: TRBJ1-5
V gene: TRBV5-1
CDR3 DNA: TGCGCCAGCAGCTTGAACGGGGTCAATCAGCCCCAGCATTTT
CDR3 protein: CASSLNGVNQPQHF

clone size: many
D gene: .
J gene: TRBJ1-5
V gene: TRBV11-1
CDR3 DNA: TGTGCCAGCAGCCAGGACGGAAATCAGCCCCAGCATTTT
CDR3 protein: CASSQDGNQPQHF

clone size: many
D gene: TRBD2
J gene: TRBJ2-5
V gene: TRBV15
CDR3 DNA: TGTGCCACCAGCAGAGATCGGGGGGTCCAAGAGACCCAGTACTTC
CDR3 protein: CATSRDRGVQETQYF

clone size: .
D gene: .
J gene: TRBJ1-3
V gene: TRBV4-1
CDR3 DNA: TGCGCCAGCAGCCAAGGGGTTGCCAGGGACTCTGGAAACACCATATATTTT
CDR3 protein: CASSQGVARDSGNTIYF

clone size: .
D gene: TRBD1
J gene: TRBJ1-3
V gene: TRBV10-3
CDR3 DNA: TGTGCCATCCAGGGGGGACTTTCTGGAAACACCATATATTTT
CDR3 protein: CAIQGGLSGNTIYF

clone size: .
D gene: .
J gene: TRBJ1-1
V gene: TRBV30
CDR3 DNA: TGTGCCTGGAGAGTGGGTAGCCAGGGACGGAATCCAACTGAAGCTTTCTTT
CDR3 protein: CAWRVGSQGRNPTEAFF

clone size: many
D gene: .
J gene: TRBJ1-1
V gene: TRBV5-1
CDR3 DNA: TGCGCCAGCAGCTTGGACCCTCGGTACGAAGCTTTCTTT
CDR3 protein: CASSLDPRYEAFF